This T cell receptor (beta chain) emerged from a study of blood T cell repertoires in COVID-19. About the research overall: Samples taken during acute and convalescent COVID-19 were collected in the United States, Italy and Spain. In each case, the material was cDNA or gDNA derived from T cells, B-cell-depleted T cells, or PBMCs.

In the source study's methods: Amplified reference gene primers provided the basis for estimating nucleated cell counts. The repertoire was sequenced with immunoSEQ multiplex PCR; TCRdb's copy has only in-frame clones and lacks some. V and J calls plus clone size are reproduced from that table; the DNA served to infer D and trimming. The sample lists about 210,000 clones; about 83% were seen once. Looked up from germline, CDR1 is LGHDT and CDR2 is YNNKEL (reference sequence). The CDR3 has 16 residues. V gave up 0 bases and J gave up 7 bases, with 16 bases separating them. This clone was found once. The TCR sequence derives from a man aged 60-69 years who had recovered from COVID-19. The chain employs TRBV3-1 (or the pseudogene TRBV3-2) and TRBJ2-1; tentatively, D is TRBD2 (5 bases). The sequenced sample consisted of peripheral blood. The chain's CDR3 is CASSQDPRATGNEQFF. As DNA, the CDR3 is TGTGCCAGCAGCCAAGACCCGAGGGCTACGGGGAATGAGCAGTTCTTC.